This T cell receptor beta chain was recorded in a study of blood T cell repertoires in COVID-19. Germline V gene sequence: CDR1 SNHLY, CDR2 FYNNEI. J gave up 6 bases and V 9 bases, and 9 bases lay outside the gene matches. The CDR3 is 15 amino acids. As handled by the study authors: Researchers report that nucleated cell counts were estimated from reference gene primer amplification. Here immunoSEQ multiplex PCR was the method, and the copy in TCRdb shows in-frame clones only, minus some. V and J calls and clone size come straight from that table; D and trimming were deduced from the DNA. The sample holds approximately 14,000 clones; around 78% are singletons and the top ten take about 18%.

The receptor was isolated from a man in his forties with active or convalescent COVID-19. Sequences were obtained from peripheral blood. This rearrangement joins TRBV2 to TRBJ2-3, with TRBD2 matching over 13 bases. Written as DNA, the CDR3 is TGTGCCAGTTCCAGACTAGCGGGGGGTTATGATACGCAGTATTTT. Translated: CASSRLAGGYDTQYF.